This T cell receptor (beta chain) stems from a study of early T cells in non-severe SARS-CoV-2 infection. The overall study: Chains were not paired, and sequencing was done on bulk RNA from unsorted whole blood. Study-level points and caveats: VDJdb matching, biased toward anti-spike CD8 responses, missed private and CD4 specificities.

Unique molecular identifiers were affixed to single, distinct cDNA molecules. TCRdb processed the 5' RACE reads anew with MiXCR; each CDR3 protein has one entry. The repertoire holds about 28,000 distinct CDR3 sequences, with about 5.1% as singletons. CDR3 length equals 17 residues. Between the trimmed V and J ends, which lost 1 base and 1 base, there was a span of 15 bases. Germline V CDR1 and CDR2: SGDLS, YYNGEE. This clonotype was seen a handful of times. What it binds is not known. This receptor was obtained from an adult who was a healthcare worker with PCR-confirmed SARS-CoV-2 infection or an uninfected control (not recorded which). Sequencing used whole blood. The V and J genes are TRBV9 and TRBJ1-3; D unclear. CDR3 in DNA: TGTGCCAGCAGCGTAACAACCCCCGGGTCATCTGGAAACACCATATATTTT. It codes for CASSVTTPGSSGNTIYF.